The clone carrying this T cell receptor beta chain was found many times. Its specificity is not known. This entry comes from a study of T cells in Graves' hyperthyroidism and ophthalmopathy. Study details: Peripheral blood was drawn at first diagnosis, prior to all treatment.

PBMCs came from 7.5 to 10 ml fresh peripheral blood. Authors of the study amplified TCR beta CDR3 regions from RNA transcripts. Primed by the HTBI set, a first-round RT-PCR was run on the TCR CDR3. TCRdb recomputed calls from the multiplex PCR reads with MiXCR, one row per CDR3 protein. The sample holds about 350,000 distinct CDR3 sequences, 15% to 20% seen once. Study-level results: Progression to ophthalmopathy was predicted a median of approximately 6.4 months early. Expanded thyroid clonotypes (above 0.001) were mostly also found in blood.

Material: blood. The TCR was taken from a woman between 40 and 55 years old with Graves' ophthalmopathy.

The CDR3 nucleotides read TGCAGTGCTAGTGTTCTTATCGGGACCTACGAGCAGTACTTC. It translates to CSASVLIGTYEQYF. The chain has TRBV20-1 and TRBJ2-7; weak D call: TRBD2 (5 bases). The V end lost 3 bases, the J end lost 2 bases, and 14 bases lay between the germline ends. Germline-derived CDR1 and CDR2 are DFQATT and SNEGSKA (reference sequence). This CDR3 has 14 residues.